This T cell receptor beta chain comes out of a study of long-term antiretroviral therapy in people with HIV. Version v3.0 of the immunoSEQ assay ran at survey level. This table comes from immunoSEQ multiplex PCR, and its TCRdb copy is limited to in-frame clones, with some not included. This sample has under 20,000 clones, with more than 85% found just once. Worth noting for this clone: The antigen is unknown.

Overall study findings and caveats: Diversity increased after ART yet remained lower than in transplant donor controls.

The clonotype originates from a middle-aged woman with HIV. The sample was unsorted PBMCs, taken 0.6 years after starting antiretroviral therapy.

CDR3 in DNA: TGTGCCAGCTTCTCCTATGGCTACACCTTC. This codes for CASFSYGYTF. The V call is TRBV25-1, the J call TRBJ1-2; D not resolved. Germline CDR1 MGHDK, CDR2 SYGVNS. The V end lost 8 bases, the J end lost 4 bases, and 5 bases lay between the germline ends. The CDR3 has 10 residues.